Listed here are 10 T cell receptor beta chains from one sample, sequenced in a study of persistence of HIV-infected CD4 T cells (dated by TCRdb to about 2020). Their antigen targets remain unknown. The treatment or condition label here, explained by the study, means: suppressive antiretroviral therapy. Cells were stimulated with lysates of CMV-infected fibroblasts at 9 to 10 ug/mL. Memory CD4+ T cells that did not respond, being CD40L-negative, CD69-negative and CD45RO-high, were sorted as memory populations depleted of antigen-responding cells. The immunoSEQ hsTCRB assay version 4 in survey mode was used to sequence TCRbeta repertoires from genomic DNA. TCRdb mirrors the immuneACCESS table, restricted to in-frame sequences. Some clones are absent from its copies; in checked studies, under half trace to an unresolved V gene, and the reason for the others is unknown. The sample yields more than 30,000 clones; approximately 80% were counted once. The top ten hold roughly 1.5% of the sample.

The material sequenced was CD4+ T cells sorted from PBMCs after approximately 19-hour stimulation, taken from a patient who received antiretroviral therapy. The label giving this sample's cell subset or site can be read as: CD40L-CD69- CD45RO-high memory CD4 T cells not responding to CMV lysate. The source of these receptors is an adult man with HIV who was CMV-seropositive.

The chain couples TRBV18 to TRBJ2-7; 10 nucleotides align to TRBD2. The CDR3 runs 16 residues. The trim removed 6 bases at V and 5 bases at J, leaving 13 bases unmatched. CDR1 is KGHSH, CDR2 LQKENI, per germline. CDR3 nucleotide sequence: TGTGCCAGCTCGTCCGCTCTTAGCGGGGGGCAGGACGAGCAGTACTTC. Amino acids: CASSSALSGGQDEQYF.

This clone showed up just once. In nucleotides, the CDR3 is TGTGCCAGCAGCTTAGATGCAGGGGGCTCCTACGAGCAGTACTTC. Amino acids: CASSLDAGGSYEQYF. The chain combines TRBV5-4 with TRBJ2-7, with 7 nucleotides matching TRBD1. The CDR3 is made up of 15 amino acids. Germline lookup yields CDR1 SGHNT and CDR2 YYREEE (reference sequence). V trimming: 2 bases; J trimming: 0 bases; junction bases outside the gene matches: 5.

The chain employs TRBV7-9 and TRBJ2-3; 11 bases fit TRBD2. The germline V gene has CDR1 SEHNR and CDR2 FQNEAQ (reference sequence). The CDR3 is made up of 16 amino acids. Germline trimming cut 0 bases from V and 5 bases from J; bases unmatched to any gene: 4. The CDR3 nucleotides are TGTGCCAGCAGCTTAGCATCGCTAGCGGGGGGAGATACGCAGTATTTT. Protein: CASSLASLAGGDTQYF.

The chain couples TRBV5-1 to TRBJ1-1; 8 nucleotides line up with TRBD1. V lost 0 bases, J lost 5 bases, and 3 bases stayed unmatched. Germline CDR1 and CDR2: SGHRS and YFSETQ. The CDR3 loop spans 14 amino acids. CDR3 in DNA: TGCGCCAGCAGCTTGGGACAGGGGATTACTGAAGCTTTCTTT. It translates to CASSLGQGITEAFF.

This clone was detected only once. The chain uses TRBV6-5 and TRBJ1-2; TRBD1 matches 8 bases. The CDR3 has 12 residues. Germline V gene sequence: CDR1 MNHEY, CDR2 SVGAGI. V dropped 7 bases and J dropped 6; count of bases not matched to a gene: 4. CDR3 amino acids: CASINRGNGYTF. The CDR3 coding sequence is TGTGCCAGCATTAACAGGGGGAATGGCTACACCTTC.

The rearrangement uses TRBV28 and TRBJ1-2; the D gene is possibly TRBD1 (6 bases). CDR1 is MDHEN and CDR2 is SYDVKM in the germline V gene. V was cut by 4 bases and J by 4 bases, with 16 bases left in between. The CDR3 runs to 15 residues. CDR3 bases: TGTGCCAGCAGTTCCCGGGGGGCAGGGCCCTATGGCTACACCTTC. This codes for CASSSRGAGPYGYTF.

The genes are TRBV6-6 and TRBJ1-2; D is uncertain. Germline-derived CDR1 and CDR2 are MNHNY and SVGAGI (reference sequence). The ends were cut back, 5 bases at V and 4 bases at J, with 8 bases in the middle. This CDR3 is 12 amino acids long. CDR3: CASSPSSYGYTF. DNA for the CDR3: TGTGCCAGCAGTCCTAGTTCCTATGGCTACACCTTC.

V and J are TRBV10-3 and TRBJ2-2; 8 positions match TRBD2. Germline V gene sequence: CDR1 ENHRY, CDR2 SYGVKD. CDR3 size: 14 residues. J gave up 2 bases and V 10 bases, and 6 bases lay outside the gene matches. The CDR3 DNA is TGTGCCACGCGGGGGGCCCTAAACACCGGGGAGCTGTTTTTT. This gives the protein CATRGALNTGELFF.

The chain couples TRBV29-1 to TRBJ2-7; D is undetermined. The CDR3 spans 12 residues. The V end was cut by 5 bases, the J end by 7 bases, with 15 bases between. CDR1 is SQVTM, CDR2 ANQGSEA, per germline. CDR3 sequence reads: CSVIGNFGEQYF. The CDR3 coding sequence is TGCAGCGTTATAGGGAATTTCGGGGAGCAGTACTTC.

This clone was detected once. This rearrangement joins TRBV28 to TRBJ1-2; 7 bases line up with TRBD1. The CDR3 runs 14 residues. Germline assignment: CDR1 MDHEN and CDR2 SYDVKM. Trimming removed 5 bases from V and 8 bases from J; junction bases left unmatched: 11. CDR3 protein: CASSPSGRGQGYTF. For the CDR3, the DNA is TGTGCCAGCAGTCCTTCTGGGAGGGGGCAGGGCTACACCTTC.